Sequencing of this T cell receptor delta chain was carried out in a study of gamma-delta chains in newborns, infants, children. Across the whole study: Polyclonal expansion of innate γδ T cells after birth follows microbial exposure.

This clone is judged large. Other DNA variants within this sample encode the same CDR3. The CDR3 is 19 residues long. V gave up 1 base and J gave up 2 bases, with 23 bases separating them. Germline V gives CDR1 TSWWSYY, CDR2 QGS. TCRdb ran CATT on the reads. The data hold about 4,900 delta-chain clones, with approximately 3.5% observed a single time. The chain uses TRDV1 and TRDJ1; a possible D gene is TRDD2 (8 bases). Sequencing input: blood. The origin of this receptor is a child who was a newborn, infant or young child, either healthy, febrile or measles-vaccinated (not recorded which). CDR3 region: CALGEPSYPGGPRTDKLIF. The CDR3 region has the DNA TGTGCTCTTGGGGAACCTTCCTACCCTGGGGGCCCAAGGACCGATAAACTCATCTTT.